These T cell receptor beta chains were read from a single sample in a study of cytomegalovirus exposure and HLA in healthy donors. This table comes from immunoSEQ multiplex PCR, and its TCRdb copy is limited to in-frame clones, with some not included. The sample has about 180,000 clones, around 78% seen once. The sequencing sample was made of PBMCs. The receptors were sampled from a woman between 45 and 60 years old in good health and CMV-seropositive. CDR3s include the opening cysteine and the closing phenylalanine or tryptophan. The D gene is left open where the match is weak. Not every row has a clone size; where given, it reads once, few, many or a size class.

- TRBJ1-1 TRBV6-1 - CASSEAGRGTEAFF TGTGCCAGCAGTGAAGCAGGGAGAGGGACTGAAGCTTTCTTT
- TRBJ1-2 TRBV6-1 TRBD1 CASSEQTHGQGGNYGYTF TGTGCCAGCAGTGAACAGACACATGGACAGGGAGGAAACTATGGCTACACCTTC
- TRBJ1-2 TRBV4-3 - CASSPLEAYRNYGYTF TGCGCCAGCAGCCCACTCGAAGCCTATCGGAACTATGGCTACACCTTC
- TRBJ1-5 TRBV6-5 - CASSRNSNQPQHF TGTGCCAGCAGCAGAAATAGCAATCAGCCCCAGCATTTT
- TRBJ2-5 TRBV27 TRBD2 CASKPGLAGAQETQYF TGTGCCAGCAAGCCGGGACTAGCGGGGGCCCAAGAGACCCAGTACTTC
- TRBJ1-1 TRBV14 - CASSQDKEQGYTEAFF TGTGCCAGCAGCCAAGATAAGGAACAGGGCTACACTGAAGCTTTCTTT
- TRBJ1-4 TRBV25-1 TRBD1 CASSEPTGSQLTEKLFF TGTGCCAGCAGTGAGCCGACAGGGTCTCAACTGACCGAAAAACTGTTTTTT
- TRBJ2-5 TRBV28 TRBD2 CASSQTSGTETQYF TGTGCCAGCAGCCAAACTAGCGGGACAGAGACCCAGTACTTC
- TRBJ2-7 TRBV28 TRBD2 CASRDPGLAGDLYF TGTGCCAGCAGGGACCCGGGACTAGCGGGAGATTTGTACTTC
- TRBJ2-5 TRBV5-6 - CASSFYSQETQYF TGTGCCAGCAGCTTCTACTCCCAAGAGACCCAGTACTTC
- TRBJ2-3 TRBV6-5 - CASKTGWGTDTQYF TGTGCCAGCAAAACAGGGTGGGGCACAGATACGCAGTATTTT
once TRBJ1-1 TRBV19 - CASSMIGLRNTEAFF TGTGCCAGTAGTATGATTGGGCTTAGGAACACTGAAGCTTTCTTT
- TRBJ1-2 TRBV27 - CASSPPRSGTAYGYTF TGTGCCAGCAGTCCCCCGAGGAGCGGAACGGCCTATGGCTACACCTTC
- TRBJ2-1 TRBV30 - CAWSVPTGFSEQFF TGTGCCTGGAGTGTCCCCACAGGCTTCTCTGAGCAGTTCTTC
- TRBJ1-2 TRBV19 TRBD1 CASSIGLGQGSHYGYTF TGTGCCAGTAGTATAGGCCTCGGACAGGGTTCTCACTATGGCTACACCTTC
- TRBJ1-3 TRBV11-1 - CASSSSSGTLSGNTIYF TGTGCCAGCAGCTCTTCTTCCGGGACACTCTCTGGAAACACCATATATTTT
- TRBJ2-7 TRBV29-1 - CSVALDYEQYF TGCAGCGTCGCCCTAGACTACGAGCAGTACTTC